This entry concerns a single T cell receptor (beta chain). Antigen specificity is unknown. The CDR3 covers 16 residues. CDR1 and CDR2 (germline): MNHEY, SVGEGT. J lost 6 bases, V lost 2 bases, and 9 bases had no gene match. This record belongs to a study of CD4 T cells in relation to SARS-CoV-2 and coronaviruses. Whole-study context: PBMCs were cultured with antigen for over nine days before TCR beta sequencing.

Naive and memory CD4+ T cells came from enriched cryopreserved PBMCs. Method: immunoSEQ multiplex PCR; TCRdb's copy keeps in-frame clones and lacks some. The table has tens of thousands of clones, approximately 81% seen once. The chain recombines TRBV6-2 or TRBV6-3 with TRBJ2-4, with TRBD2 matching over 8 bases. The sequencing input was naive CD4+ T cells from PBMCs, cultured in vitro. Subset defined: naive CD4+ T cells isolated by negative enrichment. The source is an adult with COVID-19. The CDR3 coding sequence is TGTGCCAGCAGTTACGAGGGTAAGCGGGAGAGAAACATTCAGTACTTC. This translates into CASSYEGKRERNIQYF.